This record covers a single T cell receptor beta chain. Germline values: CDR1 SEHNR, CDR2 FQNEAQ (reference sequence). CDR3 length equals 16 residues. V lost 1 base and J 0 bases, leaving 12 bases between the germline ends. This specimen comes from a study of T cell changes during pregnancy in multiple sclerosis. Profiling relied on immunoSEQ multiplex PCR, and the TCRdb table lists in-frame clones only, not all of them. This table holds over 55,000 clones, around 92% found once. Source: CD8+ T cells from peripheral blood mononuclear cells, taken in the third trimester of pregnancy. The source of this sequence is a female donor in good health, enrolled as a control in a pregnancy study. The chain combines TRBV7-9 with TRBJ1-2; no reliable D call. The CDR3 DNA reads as TGTGCCAGCAGCTTAGTAGGCGCAGGCCCTAACTATGGCTACACCTTC. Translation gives CASSLVGAGPNYGYTF.